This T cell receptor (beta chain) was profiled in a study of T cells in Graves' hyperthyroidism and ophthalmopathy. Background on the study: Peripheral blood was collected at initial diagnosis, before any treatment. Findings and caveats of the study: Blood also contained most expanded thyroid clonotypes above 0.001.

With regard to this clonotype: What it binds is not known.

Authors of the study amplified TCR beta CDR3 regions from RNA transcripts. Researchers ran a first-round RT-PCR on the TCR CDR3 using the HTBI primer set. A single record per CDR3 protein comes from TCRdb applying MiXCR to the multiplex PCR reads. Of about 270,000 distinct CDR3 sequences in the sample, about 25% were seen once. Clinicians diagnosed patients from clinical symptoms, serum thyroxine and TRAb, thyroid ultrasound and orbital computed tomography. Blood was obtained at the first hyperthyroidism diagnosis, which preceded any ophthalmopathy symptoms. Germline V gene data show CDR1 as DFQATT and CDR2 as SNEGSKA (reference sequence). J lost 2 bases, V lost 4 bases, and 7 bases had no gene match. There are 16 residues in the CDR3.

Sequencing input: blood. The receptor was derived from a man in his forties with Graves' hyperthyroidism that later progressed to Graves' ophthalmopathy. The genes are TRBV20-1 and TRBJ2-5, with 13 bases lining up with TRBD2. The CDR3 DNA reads TGCAGTGCTACTACCGGACTAGCGGGAGAACAAGAGACCCAGTACTTC. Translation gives CSATTGLAGEQETQYF.